This T cell receptor beta chain was sequenced in a study of technical replicates of blood from a few donors. Trimming took off 4 bases at V and 1 base at J, with 13 bases between the two ends. Germline V gene sequence: CDR1 MNHEY, CDR2 SVGAGI. The CDR3 runs to 15 residues. Assay used: immunoSEQ multiplex PCR; TCRdb lists only in-frame clones, some missing. The sample consists of roughly 71,000 clones, roughly 92% of them appearing once. J is TRBJ1-1 and V is TRBV6-5, with D possibly TRBD1 on 5 matching bases. The TCR originated in a human donor in good health. The specimen sequenced was T cells isolated from PBMCs. CDR3 bases: TGTGCCAGCAGTTCCCCCGGGCAGGGGAACACTGAAGCTTTCTTT. Protein: CASSSPGQGNTEAFF.